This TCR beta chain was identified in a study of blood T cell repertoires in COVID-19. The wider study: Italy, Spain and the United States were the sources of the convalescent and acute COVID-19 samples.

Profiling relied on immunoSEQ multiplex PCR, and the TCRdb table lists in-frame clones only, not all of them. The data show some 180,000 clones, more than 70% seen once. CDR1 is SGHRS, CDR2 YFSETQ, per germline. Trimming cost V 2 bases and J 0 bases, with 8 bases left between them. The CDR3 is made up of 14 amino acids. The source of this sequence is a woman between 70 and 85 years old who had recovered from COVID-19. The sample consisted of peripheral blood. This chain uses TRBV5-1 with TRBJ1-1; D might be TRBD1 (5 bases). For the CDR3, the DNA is TGCGCCAGCAGCTTCGGGGGGGTGAACACTGAAGCTTTCTTT. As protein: CASSFGGVNTEAFF. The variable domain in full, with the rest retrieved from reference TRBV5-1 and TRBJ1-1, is KAGVTQTPRYLIKTRGQQVTLSCSPISGHRSVSWYQQTPGQGLQFLFEYFSETQRNKGNFPGRFSGRQFSNSRSEMNVSTLELGDSALYLCASSFGGVNTEAFFGQGTRLTVV.